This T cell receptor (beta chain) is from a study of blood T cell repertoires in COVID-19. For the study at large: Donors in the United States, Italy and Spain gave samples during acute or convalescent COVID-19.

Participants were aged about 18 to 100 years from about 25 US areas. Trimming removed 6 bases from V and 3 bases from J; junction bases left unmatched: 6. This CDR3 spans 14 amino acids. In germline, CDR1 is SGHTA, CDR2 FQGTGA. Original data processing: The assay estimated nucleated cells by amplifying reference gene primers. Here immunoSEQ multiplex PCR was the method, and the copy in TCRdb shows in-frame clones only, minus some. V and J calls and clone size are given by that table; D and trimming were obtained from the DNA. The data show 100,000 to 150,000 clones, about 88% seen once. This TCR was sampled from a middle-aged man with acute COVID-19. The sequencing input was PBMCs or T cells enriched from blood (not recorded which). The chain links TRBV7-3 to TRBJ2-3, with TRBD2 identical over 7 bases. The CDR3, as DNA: TGTGCCAGCAGTCCCGGGGAGGGGACAGATACGCAGTATTTT. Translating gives CASSPGEGTDTQYF.